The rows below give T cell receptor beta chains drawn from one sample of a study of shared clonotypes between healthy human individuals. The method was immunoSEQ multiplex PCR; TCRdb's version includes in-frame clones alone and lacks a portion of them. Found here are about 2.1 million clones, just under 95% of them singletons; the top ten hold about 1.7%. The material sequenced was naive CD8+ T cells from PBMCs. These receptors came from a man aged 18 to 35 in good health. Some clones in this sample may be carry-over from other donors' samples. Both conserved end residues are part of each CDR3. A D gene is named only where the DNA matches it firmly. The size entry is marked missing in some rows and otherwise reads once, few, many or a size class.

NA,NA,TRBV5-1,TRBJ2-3,CASSFAFTDTQYF,TGCGCCAGCAGCTTCGCCTTCACAGATACGCAGTATTTT
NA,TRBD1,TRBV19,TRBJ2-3,CASSIVWLAGGDTDTQYF,TGTGCCAGTAGTATAGTATGGTTGGCAGGGGGCGACACAGATACGCAGTATTTT
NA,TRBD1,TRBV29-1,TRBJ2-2,CSVRTGRTGELFF,TGCAGCGTAAGGACAGGGCGGACCGGGGAGCTGTTTTTT
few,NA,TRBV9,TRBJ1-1,CASSQGLSTEAFF,TGTGCCAGCAGCCAGGGGCTTAGCACTGAAGCTTTCTTT
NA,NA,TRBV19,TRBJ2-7,CASSIVYGSHEQYF,TGTGCCAGTAGTATAGTCTACGGGAGTCACGAGCAGTACTTC
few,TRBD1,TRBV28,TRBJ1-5,CASSQTGYQPQHF,TGTGCCAGCAGTCAGACAGGGTATCAGCCCCAGCATTTT
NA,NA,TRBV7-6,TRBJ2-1,CASSLRQNLYNEQFF,TGTGCCAGCAGCCTTAGACAGAACCTCTACAATGAGCAGTTCTTC
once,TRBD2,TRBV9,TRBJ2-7,CASSGNSGLAAPYEQYF,TGTGCCAGCAGCGGAAACTCAGGACTAGCGGCACCGTACGAGCAGTACTTC
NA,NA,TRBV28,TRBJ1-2,CASSLITLTTSGGYTF,TGTGCCAGCAGTTTAATTACCCTCACCACCTCGGGGGGCTACACCTTC
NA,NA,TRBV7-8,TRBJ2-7,CASSLAGTTYEQYF,TGTGCCAGCAGCTTAGCCGGGACCACCTACGAGCAGTACTTC
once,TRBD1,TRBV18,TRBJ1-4,CASSPPGQIEKLFF,TGTGCCAGCTCACCACCGGGACAGATTGAAAAACTGTTTTTT
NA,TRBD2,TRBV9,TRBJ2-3,CASSVAAGGPSGQYF,TGTGCCAGCAGCGTAGCAGCGGGAGGGCCCTCAGGGCAGTATTTT
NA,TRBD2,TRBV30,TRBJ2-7,CAWSLLAGPYEQYF,TGTGCCTGGAGTCTACTAGCGGGACCCTACGAGCAGTACTTC
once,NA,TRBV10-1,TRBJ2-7,CASSDPARVSLRYF,TGCGCCAGCAGTGACCCCGCCAGGGTGAGTCTGAGGTACTTC
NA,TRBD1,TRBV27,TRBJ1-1,CASSHTGGSTEAFF,TGTGCCAGCAGCCATACAGGGGGCTCAACTGAAGCTTTCTTT
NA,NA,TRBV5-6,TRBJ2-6,CASVGTNRQSRANVLTF,TGTGCCAGCGTAGGTACCAATAGACAAAGTCGGGCCAACGTCCTGACTTTC
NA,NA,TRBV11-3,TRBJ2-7,CASSPRDGSYEQYF,TGTGCCAGCAGCCCCCGGGACGGGTCGTACGAGCAGTACTTC
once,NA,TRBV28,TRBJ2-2,CASSPGPNTGELFF,TGTGCCAGCAGCCCAGGGCCAAACACCGGGGAGCTGTTTTTT
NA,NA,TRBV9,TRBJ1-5,CASSGTGNQPQHF,TGTGCCAGCAGCGGAACGGGGAATCAGCCCCAGCATTTT
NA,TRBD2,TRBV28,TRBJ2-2,CASRPRQFTSGRAGELFF,TGTGCCAGCAGACCTAGACAGTTCACTAGCGGGAGGGCCGGGGAGCTGTTTTTT
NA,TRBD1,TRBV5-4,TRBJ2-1,CASSPRWDRVNEQFF,TGTGCCAGCAGCCCCAGGTGGGACAGGGTAAATGAGCAGTTCTTC
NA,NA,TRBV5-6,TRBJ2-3,CASSSPAPTSTDTQYF,TGTGCCAGCAGCTCTCCGGCGCCCACTAGCACAGATACGCAGTATTTT
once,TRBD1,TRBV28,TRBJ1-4,CASSSTGGFGEKLFF,TGTGCCAGCAGCTCGACAGGGGGGTTTGGTGAAAAACTGTTTTTT
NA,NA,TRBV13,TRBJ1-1,CASTRGNTEAFF,TGTGCCAGTACCAGGGGGAACACTGAAGCTTTCTTT
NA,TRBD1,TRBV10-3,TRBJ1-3,CAISEARGTGNTIYF,TGTGCCATCAGTGAGGCCAGGGGGACTGGAAACACCATATATTTT
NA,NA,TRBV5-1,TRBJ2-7,CARTGSEQYF,TGCGCCAGAACAGGGTCCGAGCAGTACTTC
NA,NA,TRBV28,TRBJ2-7,CASRRSSFSYEQYF,TGTGCCAGCCGCCGGTCATCATTCTCCTACGAGCAGTACTTC
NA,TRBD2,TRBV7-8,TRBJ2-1,CASSLLIAGVSEQFF,TGTGCCAGCAGCTTACTTATTGCGGGAGTGAGTGAGCAGTTCTTC
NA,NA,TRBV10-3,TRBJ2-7,CAIRDTEQYF,TGTGCCATCAGGGATACGGAGCAGTACTTC
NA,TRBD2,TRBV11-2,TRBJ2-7,CASSLWPSGGTYEQYF,TGTGCCAGCAGCTTATGGCCTAGCGGGGGAACCTACGAGCAGTACTTC
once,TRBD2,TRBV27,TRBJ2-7,CASSLLAEYEQYF,TGTGCCAGCAGTTTACTAGCGGAATACGAGCAGTACTTC
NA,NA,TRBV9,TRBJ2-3,CASSVDNTQYF,TGTGCCAGCAGCGTAGACAATACGCAGTATTTT
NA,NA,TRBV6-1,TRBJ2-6,CASSVDPSGANVLTF,TGTGCCAGCAGTGTAGACCCCTCTGGGGCCAACGTCCTGACTTTC
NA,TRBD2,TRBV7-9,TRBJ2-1,CASSPRGGGGTDEQFF,TGTGCCAGCAGCCCCCGGGGGGGAGGTGGAACAGATGAGCAGTTCTTC
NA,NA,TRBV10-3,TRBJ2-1,CAISEKSGTSGQFF,TGTGCCATCAGTGAGAAGTCTGGGACTTCAGGGCAGTTCTTC
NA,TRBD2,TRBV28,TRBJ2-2,CASSPTLAATGELFF,TGTGCCAGCAGTCCTACGCTAGCGGCCACCGGGGAGCTGTTTTTT
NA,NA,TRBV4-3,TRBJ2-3,CASSQDSLSALTPQYF,TGCGCCAGCAGCCAAGATTCCCTCTCCGCCTTAACCCCGCAGTATTTT
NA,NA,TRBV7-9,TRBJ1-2,CASSWPYREAGYTF,TGTGCCAGCAGCTGGCCCTACAGGGAGGCCGGCTACACCTTC
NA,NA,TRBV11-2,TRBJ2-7,CASSPPGGRVLYEQYF,TGTGCCAGCAGCCCCCCAGGGGGGAGAGTTCTATACGAGCAGTACTTC
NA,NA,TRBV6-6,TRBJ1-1,CASGGPMGTEAFF,TGTGCCAGCGGCGGACCCATGGGGACTGAAGCTTTCTTT
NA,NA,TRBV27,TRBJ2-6,CASKTLLSGANVLTF,TGTGCCAGCAAGACTCTCCTCTCTGGGGCCAACGTCCTGACTTTC
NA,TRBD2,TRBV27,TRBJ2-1,CASTLAGPYNEQFF,TGTGCCAGCACTCTAGCGGGACCCTACAATGAGCAGTTCTTC
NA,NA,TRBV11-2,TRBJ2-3,CASSPLRGTDTQYF,TGTGCCAGCAGCCCCCTTCGGGGCACAGATACGCAGTATTTT
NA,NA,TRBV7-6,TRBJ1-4,CASSPMPTNEKLFF,TGTGCCAGCAGCCCGATGCCAACTAATGAAAAACTGTTTTTT
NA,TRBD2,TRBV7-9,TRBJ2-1,CASSLLAGGNEQFF,TGTGCCAGCAGCTTACTAGCGGGAGGGAATGAGCAGTTCTTC